A single sample gave rise to the 26 T cell receptor beta chains below, sequenced in a study of T cells in Graves' hyperthyroidism and ophthalmopathy. Amplification targeted TCR beta CDR3 regions from RNA transcripts. An initial round of RT-PCR targeting the TCR CDR3 relied on the HTBI primer set. Using its own MiXCR run on the multiplex PCR reads, TCRdb lists one record per CDR3 protein. The sample shows a few hundred thousand distinct CDR3 sequences, about 25% of them seen only once. The specimen was blood. Receptors were obtained from a man aged 50 to 60 with Graves' hyperthyroidism.

This clonotype was counted many times. V usage is TRBV7-2 and J usage is TRBJ1-2, with D uncertain. Trimming left V 1 base short and J 2 bases short, with 5 bases between. Germline V gene lookup returns CDR1 SGHTA and CDR2 FQGNSA. The CDR3 is made up of 13 amino acids. The CDR3 region has the DNA TGTGCCAGCAGCTTAGGACCGAACTATGGCTACACCTTC. It translates to CASSLGPNYGYTF.

This clonotype was found many times. CDR3 nucleotides: TGTGCCAGCATAGCGGGAGGGGTGGACAATGAGCAGTTCTTC. Its protein product is CASIAGGVDNEQFF. This chain uses TRBV2 with TRBJ2-1, with 11 bases lining up with TRBD2. Germline V CDR1 and CDR2: SNHLY, FYNNEI. V lost 7 bases, J lost 5 bases, and 4 bases stayed unmatched. There are 14 residues in the CDR3.

The sample holds a few counts of this clonotype. V is TRBV19 and J is TRBJ2-7, with TRBD2 as a possible D gene (5 bases). Deletions cut 5 bases from V and 5 bases from J, with 16 bases between. Germline loops: CDR1 LNHDA, CDR2 SQIVND (reference sequence). The CDR3 has 14 amino acids. Here the CDR3 reads CASSEKQNGDEQYF. The CDR3 DNA sequence: TGTGCCAGTAGTGAGAAACAGAACGGGGACGAGCAGTACTTC.

This clonotype has a count of ten or more. V usage is TRBV27 and J usage is TRBJ1-2; 8 positions match TRBD1. The germline gives CDR1 MNHEY, CDR2 SMNVEV (reference sequence). The V gene end was trimmed by 3 bases and the J gene end by 6 bases; junction bases not matched to a gene: 3. CDR3 length: 13 residues. The CDR3 DNA sequence: TGTGCCAGCAGTTTGAGGACAGGGAATGGCTACACCTTC. Its translation: CASSLRTGNGYTF.

CDR3 coding DNA: TGTGCCAGCAGCTTAAGTTCGTCTAGCGGGAGGTACGAGCAGTACTTC. Its protein product is CASSLSSSSGRYEQYF. V is TRBV5-4 and J is TRBJ2-7, with TRBD2 matching over 11 bases. The trim removed 2 bases at V and 4 bases at J, leaving 8 bases unmatched. From germline, CDR1 is SGHNT and CDR2 YYREEE (reference sequence). The CDR3 is 16 amino acids. Using reference TRBV5-4 and TRBJ2-7 for the parts outside the CDR3, the full variable domain is ETGVTQSPTHLIKTRGQQVTLRCSSQSGHNTVSWYQQALGQGPQFIFQYYREEENGRGNFPPRFSGLQFPNYSSELNVNALELDDSALYLCASSLSSSSGRYEQYFGPGTRLTVT.

The chain recombines TRBV5-1 with TRBJ2-5; TRBD2 matches 12 bases. V was clipped by 5 bases and J by 0 bases; unmatched bases: 5. Germline V lookup: CDR1 SGHRS, CDR2 YFSETQ. The CDR3 spans 16 residues. The CDR3 spells CASRSGTSGYQETQYF. CDR3 DNA: TGCGCCAGCAGATCCGGGACTAGCGGGTACCAAGAGACCCAGTACTTC.

The chain is built from TRBV30 and TRBJ2-2; 7 nucleotides align to TRBD1. J lost 3 bases, V lost 3 bases, and 1 base had no gene match. From germline, CDR1 is GTSNPN and CDR2 SVGIG (reference sequence). The CDR3 sequence is 13 residues long. The chain's CDR3 is CAWRGQHTGELFF. CDR3 sequence (DNA): TGTGCCTGGAGGGGACAGCACACCGGGGAGCTGTTTTTT. Supplemented by reference TRBV30 and TRBJ2-2, the full variable domain reads SQTIHQWPATLVQPVGSPLSLECTVEGTSNPNLYWYRQAAGRGLQLLFYSVGIGQISSEVPQNLSASRPQDRQFILSSKKLLLSDSGFYLCAWRGQHTGELFFGEGSRLTVL.

This clonotype was counted between two and nine times. The chain has TRBV5-1 and TRBJ2-3, with 7 bases identical to TRBD2. CDR3 length equals 15 residues. Germline V CDR1 and CDR2: SGHRS, YFSETQ. V lost 2 bases and J lost 4; bases outside the gene matches: 7. The CDR3 DNA sequence: TGCGCCAGCAGCTTCGGCGGGAGTGGGGCAGATACGCAGTATTTT. Its translation: CASSFGGSGADTQYF.

This clonotype was detected many times. The J gene is TRBJ1-1, the V gene TRBV12-3 or TRBV12-4, with no clear D. This CDR3 is 12 amino acids long. Trimming shortened V by 3 bases and J by 7 bases, and 9 bases separated the two germline ends. The CDR3 spells CASSFPGFEAFF. The CDR3 nucleotides are TGTGCCAGCAGTTTTCCCGGATTTGAAGCTTTCTTT.

Points on this clonotype: A single base separates this from a much larger clone, so it may be a read error. The V call is TRBV12-3 or TRBV12-4, the J call TRBJ1-2; D remains ambiguous. This CDR3 spans 14 amino acids. This CDR3 reads CDSNPSGREYGYTF. The DNA for the CDR3 is TGTGACAGCAACCCCTCAGGTCGGGAATATGGCTACACCTTC.

This clonotype was recorded a few times. V usage is TRBV3-1 and J usage is TRBJ2-3; D unresolved. The CDR3 has 13 amino acids. Germline V lookup: CDR1 LGHDT, CDR2 YNNKEL (reference sequence). Trimming cost V 2 bases and J 4 bases, with 7 bases left between them. DNA for the CDR3: TGTGCCAGCAGCCAATTCGCAGCAGATACGCAGTATTTT. It specifies CASSQFAADTQYF.

This clonotype was seen many times. The V and J genes are TRBV10-2 and TRBJ2-3; D is undetermined. V was cut by 2 bases and J by 7 bases, with 10 bases left in between. CDR3 length: 13 residues. Germline CDR1 reads WSHSY; CDR2 reads SAAADI. The CDR3, as DNA: TGCGCCAGCAGTGAGGAATCGCGGAATACGCAGTATTTT. This sequence encodes CASSEESRNTQYF.

At least ten counts were recorded for this clonotype. The genes are TRBV11-2 and TRBJ2-4; D is tentatively TRBD1 or TRBD2 (6 bases each). CDR1 and CDR2 (germline): SGHAT, FQNNGV. The ends were cut back, 3 bases at V and 6 bases at J, with 9 bases in the middle. The CDR3 contains 13 residues. CDR3 protein: CASSLGGGNIQYF. The CDR3 region has the DNA TGTGCCAGCAGCTTGGGGGGCGGAAACATTCAGTACTTC.

This clonotype was seen only a few times. The chain links TRBV20-1 to TRBJ2-1; 10 nucleotides line up with TRBD2. Trimming took 0 bases from V and 4 from J; bases not matched to a gene: 9. This CDR3 spans 17 amino acids. The germline V gene encodes CDR1 DFQATT and CDR2 SNEGSKA (reference sequence). The CDR3 DNA reads as TGCAGTGCTAGAGACGTCGCCGGGACTAGCGCTTACAATGAGCAGTTCTTC. Translating gives CSARDVAGTSAYNEQFF.

The chain recombines TRBV7-9 with TRBJ2-3; TRBD1 aligns across 9 bases. The CDR3 loop spans 15 amino acids. After removal of 6 bases from V and 2 bases from J, the junction contained 6 bases not matched to a gene. Germline V gene lookup returns CDR1 SEHNR and CDR2 FQNEAQ (reference sequence). This chain's CDR3 is CASRHDRGNTDTQYF. CDR3 DNA sequence: TGTGCCAGCAGACACGACAGGGGGAACACAGATACGCAGTATTTT.

This clonotype was seen more than once but under ten times. The rearrangement joins TRBV18 to TRBJ1-1, with D perhaps matching TRBD1 (5 bases). The CDR3 totals 14 residues. Between the trimmed V and J ends, which lost 5 bases and 4 bases, there was a span of 14 bases. Germline CDR1 reads KGHSH; CDR2 reads LQKENI. In DNA, the CDR3 is TGTGCCAGCTCAGCCACAGGACCCAGCACTGAAGCTTTCTTT. Encoded protein: CASSATGPSTEAFF.

The chain combines TRBV15 with TRBJ2-5; the D gene could be TRBD1 or TRBD2 (6 bases each). CDR3 length: 15 amino acids. Trimming took 5 bases from V and 3 from J, leaving 16 bases between them. The germline V gene has CDR1 LNHNV and CDR2 YYDKDF (reference sequence). This CDR3 reads CATSGLGGPEETQYF. Here the CDR3 DNA reads TGTGCCACCAGCGGATTAGGGGGGCCCGAAGAGACCCAGTACTTC.

This clonotype was picked up many times. The genes are TRBV12-3 or TRBV12-4 and TRBJ2-7; 7 bases fit TRBD2. The CDR3 has 16 amino acids. V shed 3 bases, J shed 0 bases, and the junction held 8 bases outside the gene matches. CDR3 sequence reads: CASSLHRQRDSYEQYF. CDR3 coding DNA: TGTGCCAGCAGTTTGCATCGGCAGCGGGACTCCTACGAGCAGTACTTC.

V and J are TRBV4-2 and TRBJ1-2; D is perhaps TRBD1 (6 bases). Germline V gene data show CDR1 as LGHNA and CDR2 as YNFKEQ. The CDR3 runs to 16 residues. Trimming cost V 0 bases and J 6 bases, with 17 bases left between them. CDR3 in DNA: TGTGCCAGCAGCCAAGATTTAACAGGGAGGGAAAATGGCTACACCTTC. It yields the protein CASSQDLTGRENGYTF.

CDR3 in DNA: TGTGCCAGCAATCCCCAAGCGGGAGGGTCCTACGAGCAGTACTTC. It translates to CASNPQAGGSYEQYF. The chain links TRBV6-2 or TRBV6-3 to TRBJ2-7; 10 nucleotides agree with TRBD2. Germline V CDR1 and CDR2: MNHEY, SVGEGT. Trimming removed 7 bases from V and 1 base from J; junction bases left unmatched: 7. CDR3 length: 15 residues.

This clonotype was counted between two and nine times. The V gene is TRBV5-1, the J gene TRBJ2-2; possibly TRBD1 or TRBD2 for D (5 bases each). Trimming pared 9 bases from V and 0 bases from J, leaving 12 bases between. This CDR3 region has 14 residues. CDR1 SGHRS and CDR2 YFSETQ come from the germline V gene. The DNA for the CDR3 is TGCGCCATAAGGGGACGGTCGAACACCGGGGAGCTGTTTTTT. Its protein is CAIRGRSNTGELFF. Combining the CDR3 with reference TRBV5-1 and TRBJ2-2 gives the whole variable domain KAGVTQTPRYLIKTRGQQVTLSCSPISGHRSVSWYQQTPGQGLQFLFEYFSETQRNKGNFPGRFSGRQFSNSRSEMNVSTLELGDSALYLCAIRGRSNTGELFFGEGSRLTVL.

This clonotype came up a few times. The CDR3 nucleotides read TGTGCCAGCAGCTCCGAGGGTTTAAACACTGAAGCTTTCTTT. Translated: CASSSEGLNTEAFF. The rearrangement links TRBV11-1 to TRBJ1-1; D ambiguous. V lost 4 bases and J lost 2, with 11 bases in between. The germline V gene has CDR1 SGHAT and CDR2 FQDESV (reference sequence). CDR3 length: 14 residues.

The chain is built from TRBV19 and TRBJ2-1; TRBD2 aligns across 15 bases. The CDR3 sequence is 17 residues long. Trimming cost V 3 bases and J 4 bases; bases outside gene matches: 4. CDR1 is LNHDA and CDR2 is SQIVND in the germline V gene (reference sequence). The CDR3 protein is CASSIGLAGGPYNEQFF. Here the CDR3 DNA reads TGTGCCAGTAGTATTGGACTAGCGGGAGGGCCATACAATGAGCAGTTCTTC.

The J gene is TRBJ2-3, the V gene TRBV4-1; D not certain. The V end lost 2 bases, the J end lost 0 bases, and 21 bases lay between the germline ends. CDR3 size: 19 residues. Germline V gene sequence: CDR1 MGHRA, CDR2 YSYEKL. CDR3 DNA sequence: TGCGCCAGCAGCCAACAAGGTACTCCTGGCTTAACTAGCACAGATACGCAGTATTTT. Its protein product is CASSQQGTPGLTSTDTQYF.

Here the CDR3 reads CASSKQGIGETQYF. The CDR3 region has the DNA TGTGCCAGCAGTAAACAGGGAATCGGGGAGACCCAGTACTTC. This sequence joins TRBV27 and TRBJ2-5; a weak D match, TRBD1 (6 bases). The germline V gene encodes CDR1 MNHEY and CDR2 SMNVEV (reference sequence). CDR3 size: 14 residues. The V end was cut by 5 bases, the J end by 5 bases, with 15 bases between.

This clonotype was detected only a few times. The rearrangement joins TRBV7-6 to TRBJ2-1, with unresolved D. The CDR3 runs to 14 residues. Trimming took 1 base from V and 4 from J, leaving 8 bases between them. Germline CDR1 and CDR2: SGHVS and FNYEAQ. CDR3 DNA sequence: TGTGCCAGCAGCTTAGGGTTCCAGTACAATGAGCAGTTCTTC. Its translation is CASSLGFQYNEQFF.